The 29 T cell receptor beta chains below were found in one sample sequenced in a study of CD8 T cells in Susac syndrome (dated 2019 in TCRdb). The library came from the immunoSEQ multiplex PCR assay. RNA was extracted using the RNeasy kit, and about 0.45 to 1 ug of the RNA was reverse transcribed with random hexamers. TCRdb ran its own pipeline on the public reads, namely fastp trimming at Q25 and MiXCR clone calling, and kept in-frame beta chains. Rows are unified per CDR3 protein, each entry keeping the most common DNA and genes. The sample table lists around 170,000 distinct CDR3 sequences, roughly 94% of them with a count of one. The ten largest account for approximately 0.16% of the sample. The sequenced sample consisted of CD8+ T cells from PBMCs. These receptors all come from a human donor with Susac syndrome.

A single count supports this clonotype. The V gene is TRBV4-1, the J gene TRBJ2-4; D remains unclear. The CDR3 has 18 residues. V was pared by 2 bases and J by 0 bases, with 17 bases between. Germline assignment: CDR1 MGHRA and CDR2 YSYEKL. In DNA form, the CDR3 reads TGCGCCAGCAGCCAACACGCTTCGATCGGAATAGCCAAAAACATTCAGTACTTC. Its protein product is CASSQHASIGIAKNIQYF.

The rearrangement links TRBV27 to TRBJ1-1; D ambiguous. The germline gives CDR1 MNHEY, CDR2 SMNVEV (reference sequence). The CDR3 has 15 amino acids. With 2 bases removed from V and 3 bases from J, the gap between germline ends came to 13 bases. The DNA of the CDR3 is TGTGCCAGCAGTTTAGACCCCCGAACCCACACTGAAGCTTTCTTT. Translation gives CASSLDPRTHTEAFF.

The chain uses TRBV20-1 and TRBJ2-7, with 9 positions matching TRBD2. The CDR3 has 17 amino acids. V lost 1 base, J lost 4 bases, and 14 bases stayed unmatched. Germline-derived CDR1 and CDR2 are DFQATT and SNEGSKA (reference sequence). The CDR3 nucleotides are TGCAGTGCTAGAGGGATTGAGATAGCGGGAGTCTGGTACGAGCAGTACTTC. Translation gives CSARGIEIAGVWYEQYF.

This clonotype was detected only once. This chain uses TRBV7-9 with TRBJ1-1; TRBD1 aligns across 8 bases. Germline V gives CDR1 SEHNR, CDR2 FQNEAQ (reference sequence). Unmatched junction bases numbered 4, after V lost 1 base and J lost 12 bases. The CDR3 has 12 amino acids. The DNA for the CDR3 is TGTGCCAGCAGCTTAGGATCAGGGGGCTCTTTCTTT. Amino acid sequence: CASSLGSGGSFF.

The CDR3 loop is CASPWQRGGTDTQYF. Here the CDR3 DNA reads TGTGCCAGCCCATGGCAGCGGGGGGGCACAGATACGCAGTATTTT. V is TRBV7-2 and J is TRBJ2-3, with 9 bases that match TRBD2. CDR1 SGHTA and CDR2 FQGNSA come from the germline V gene. After removal of 8 bases from V and 1 base from J, the junction contained 7 bases not matched to a gene. The CDR3 totals 15 residues.

V is TRBV20-1 and J is TRBJ2-3; 7 nucleotides align to TRBD2. Germline V lookup: CDR1 DFQATT, CDR2 SNEGSKA (reference sequence). There are 15 residues in the CDR3. V gave up 5 bases and J gave up 6 bases; unmatched junction bases: 14. Here the CDR3 reads CSARRTRGNTDTQYF. CDR3 DNA sequence: TGCAGTGCTCGCCGAACGCGGGGGAACACGGATACGCAGTATTTT.

The gene calls are TRBV9 and TRBJ2-6, with a weak D call TRBD1 (7 bases). The CDR3 is made up of 16 amino acids. Looked up from germline, CDR1 is SGDLS and CDR2 is YYNGEE. The CDR3 region is CASSPQGGTGANVLTF. DNA for the CDR3: TGTGCTTCCAGTCCGCAGGGGGGCACAGGGGCCAACGTCCTGACTTTC.

This chain joins TRBV7-2 and TRBJ2-7; D not resolved. V lost 7 bases and J lost 4, with 17 bases in between. Per the germline V gene, CDR1 is SGHTA and CDR2 is FQGNSA. The CDR3 consists of 14 residues. CDR3 DNA: TGTGCCAGCACCTACTCAACGACCGAATACGAGCAGTACTTC. It codes for CASTYSTTEYEQYF.

The V gene is TRBV30, the J gene TRBJ2-7; D gene unclear. Per germline, CDR1 GTSNPN and CDR2 SVGIG (reference sequence). With 1 base removed from V and 5 bases from J, the gap between germline ends came to 9 bases. The CDR3 has 12 amino acids. This chain's CDR3 is CAWSEGYHEQYF. The CDR3 DNA reads TGTGCCTGGAGTGAAGGGTACCACGAGCAGTACTTC.

J is TRBJ1-5 and V is TRBV20-1; D not certain. The CDR3 is made up of 15 amino acids. Germline V gene lookup returns CDR1 DFQATT and CDR2 SNEGSKA (reference sequence). The V end was cut by 1 base, the J end by 0 bases, with 10 bases between. CDR3 sequence reads: CSARVGGNSNQPQHF. In DNA, the CDR3 is TGCAGTGCTAGAGTTGGCGGTAATAGCAATCAGCCCCAGCATTTT.

V gene TRBV14 combines with J gene TRBJ1-2, with TRBD1 as a possible D gene (6 bases). Germline V CDR1 and CDR2: SGHDN, FVKESK. Trimming pared 4 bases from V and 2 bases from J, leaving 11 bases between. The CDR3 spans 14 residues. CDR3 protein: CASSPGDWNYGYTF. The CDR3, as DNA: TGTGCCAGCAGCCCAGGGGATTGGAACTATGGCTACACCTTC.

The V and J genes are TRBV28 and TRBJ2-5; D gene uncertain. The V gene lost 5 bases and the J gene lost 0 bases, with 10 bases spanning the gap. Germline V gene sequence: CDR1 MDHEN, CDR2 SYDVKM. The CDR3 consists of 14 residues. The CDR3 is CASSPSENQETQYF. The CDR3 nucleotides are TGTGCCAGCAGTCCCAGCGAGAACCAAGAGACCCAGTACTTC.

The genes are TRBV30 and TRBJ2-5; D remains unclear. This CDR3 has 12 residues. The germline V and J ends were trimmed by 2 bases and 9 bases, with 13 bases remaining between them. From germline, CDR1 is GTSNPN and CDR2 SVGIG (reference sequence). The CDR3: CAWSKLGDSQYF. CDR3 DNA sequence: TGTGCCTGGAGTAAGCTGGGTGATTCCCAGTACTTC.

The chain recombines TRBV13 with TRBJ2-7, with D unresolved. There are 14 residues in the CDR3. V lost 3 bases, J lost 3 bases, and 12 bases lay in between. The germline V gene has CDR1 PRHDT and CDR2 FYEKMQ (reference sequence). The CDR3 sequence is CASSFPGNHYEQYF. For the CDR3, the DNA is TGTGCCAGCAGCTTCCCCGGTAATCACTACGAGCAGTACTTC.

The chain combines TRBV7-3 with TRBJ1-3; no reliable D call. Germline V CDR1 and CDR2: SGHTA, FQGTGA. V was trimmed by 4 bases and J by 4 bases, leaving 11 bases between them. The CDR3 is 14 amino acids. This CDR3 reads CASSSGVDGNTIYF. The DNA for the CDR3 is TGTGCCAGCAGCTCTGGGGTGGACGGAAACACCATATATTTT.

The genes are TRBV9 and TRBJ2-3; D gene unclear. Trimming stripped 3 bases from V and 5 bases from J, with 10 bases between. Germline assignment: CDR1 SGDLS and CDR2 YYNGEE. The CDR3 extends over 13 amino acids. CDR3 nucleotides: TGTGCCAGCAGCGAGCCGAGAGTAGATACGCAGTATTTT. Protein: CASSEPRVDTQYF.

The chain recombines TRBV5-1 with TRBJ2-7, with D possibly being TRBD1 (5 bases). V gave up 3 bases and J gave up 0 bases, with 10 bases separating them. CDR3 size: 14 residues. Germline loops: CDR1 SGHRS, CDR2 YFSETQ. The CDR3 is CASSSSTVSYEQYF. The CDR3 DNA reads as TGCGCCAGCAGCTCCTCGACAGTCTCCTACGAGCAGTACTTC. Combining the CDR3 with reference TRBV5-1 and TRBJ2-7 gives the whole variable domain KAGVTQTPRYLIKTRGQQVTLSCSPISGHRSVSWYQQTPGQGLQFLFEYFSETQRNKGNFPGRFSGRQFSNSRSEMNVSTLELGDSALYLCASSSSTVSYEQYFGPGTRLTVT.

CDR3 in amino acids: CSARGFGPGGGSSYNEQFF. The CDR3 bases are TGCAGTGCTAGAGGATTCGGACCGGGTGGGGGCAGCTCCTACAATGAGCAGTTCTTC. The chain is built from TRBV20-1 and TRBJ2-1, with D tentatively TRBD1 (6 bases). Germline assignment: CDR1 DFQATT and CDR2 SNEGSKA (reference sequence). V lost 1 base and J lost 0, with 22 bases in between. The CDR3 has 19 residues.

The V gene is TRBV20-1, the J gene TRBJ2-1, with 15 bases that match TRBD2. This CDR3 is 18 amino acids long. Germline V gene sequence: CDR1 DFQATT, CDR2 SNEGSKA (reference sequence). V was pared by 5 bases and J by 0 bases, with 8 bases of the junction left unmatched. The CDR3 coding sequence is TGCAGTGCTTCAGGACTAGCGGGGGGGGCGAGCTCCTACAATGAGCAGTTCTTC. Its protein product is CSASGLAGGASSYNEQFF.

V usage is TRBV6-1 and J usage is TRBJ1-1; 8 nucleotides line up with TRBD1. This CDR3 is built from 12 residues. Trimming removed 11 bases from V and 4 bases from J; junction bases left unmatched: 6. CDR1 MNHNS and CDR2 SASEGT come from the germline V gene. The CDR3 DNA reads as TGTGCCTCCACAGGGGGGGGCACTGAAGCTTTCTTT. Translating gives CASTGGGTEAFF.

The chain is built from TRBV19 and TRBJ2-7; D may be TRBD2 (6 bases). Trimming left V 5 bases short and J 1 base short, with 15 bases between. CDR1 and CDR2 (germline): LNHDA, SQIVND (reference sequence). The length of the CDR3 is 15 residues. In nucleotides, the CDR3 is TGTGCCAGTAGTCACCCACTAGCAAAATCCTACGAGCAGTACTTC. As protein: CASSHPLAKSYEQYF.

The chain employs TRBV27 and TRBJ2-7; the D call may be TRBD1 or TRBD2 (5 bases each). The CDR3 is made up of 15 amino acids. Trimming pared 3 bases from V and 2 bases from J, leaving 14 bases between. Germline loops: CDR1 MNHEY, CDR2 SMNVEV (reference sequence). The CDR3 DNA reads as TGTGCCAGCAGTTTTGGGGGAACGAAACCCTACGAGCAGTACTTC. Residues: CASSFGGTKPYEQYF.

The chain employs TRBV7-9 and TRBJ2-3; no clear D gene. Germline CDR1 is SEHNR and CDR2 is FQNEAQ (reference sequence). Trimming removed 3 bases from V and 4 bases from J, with 8 bases in between. The CDR3 has 13 amino acids. CDR3 nucleotide sequence: TGTGCCAGCAGCTTCTTGGACCCAGATACGCAGTATTTT. It is translated as CASSFLDPDTQYF.

The DNA of the CDR3 is TGCAGTGCTATCAGGAGCGGGAGAACAGATACGCAGTATTTT. Its translation: CSAIRSGRTDTQYF. The chain links TRBV20-1 to TRBJ2-3, with 8 bases that match TRBD2. CDR1 is DFQATT, CDR2 SNEGSKA, per germline (reference sequence). The CDR3 covers 14 residues. J gave up 3 bases and V 4 bases, and 6 bases lay outside the gene matches.

The chain uses TRBV4-1 and TRBJ2-3; tentatively, D is TRBD2 (5 bases). V lost 0 bases to trimming and J lost 8 bases, with 15 bases between them. The CDR3 has 15 residues. Germline CDR1 reads MGHRA; CDR2 reads YSYEKL. CDR3 protein: CASSQEESGRGTQYF. In DNA form, the CDR3 reads TGCGCCAGCAGCCAAGAAGAAAGCGGCCGGGGTACGCAGTATTTT.

This clonotype was picked up a small number of times. The chain is built from TRBV3-1 and TRBJ1-5; 9 nucleotides line up with TRBD1. The CDR3 covers 14 residues. Germline CDR1 and CDR2: LGHDT and YNNKEL (reference sequence). V shed 5 bases, J shed 7 bases, and the junction held 6 bases outside the gene matches. CDR3 sequence: CASSSTGGEQPQHF. CDR3 bases: TGTGCCAGCAGCTCCACAGGGGGCGAGCAGCCCCAGCATTTT.

The chain joins TRBV29-1 to TRBJ2-2; tentative D call: TRBD1 (5 bases). Germline lookup yields CDR1 SQVTM and CDR2 ANQGSEA. CDR3 length: 14 amino acids. Deletions cut 0 bases from V and 6 bases from J, with 11 bases between. CDR3: CSVEDLLGPGELFF. CDR3 in DNA: TGCAGCGTTGAAGATCTCTTGGGGCCCGGGGAGCTGTTTTTT.

The CDR3 DNA reads as TGTGCCACCAGCTCCGAAAAGGACCTTCGGGATACGCAGTATTTT. Protein: CATSSEKDLRDTQYF. This chain uses TRBV15 with TRBJ2-3; D not resolved. The CDR3 length is 15 residues. Between the trimmed V and J ends, which lost 5 bases and 6 bases, there was a span of 18 bases. From germline, CDR1 is LNHNV and CDR2 YYDKDF (reference sequence).

The chain recombines TRBV7-2 with TRBJ2-7; 9 bases are shared with TRBD2. There are 14 residues in the CDR3. Trimming removed 3 bases from V and 2 bases from J; junction bases left unmatched: 2. Germline assignment: CDR1 SGHTA and CDR2 FQGNSA. CDR3 coding DNA: TGTGCCAGCAGCTTTAGCGGGGGAACCTACGAGCAGTACTTC. Encoded protein: CASSFSGGTYEQYF. The full variable domain, in which reference TRBV7-2 and TRBJ2-7 provide the parts outside the CDR3, is GAGVSQSPSNKVTEKGKDVELRCDPISGHTALYWYRQSLGQGLEFLIYFQGNSAPDKSGLPSDRFSAERTGGSVSTLTIQRTQQEDSAVYLCASSFSGGTYEQYFGPGTRLTVT.